This record concerns one TCR beta chain sequence. The source of the sample is a study of blood T cell repertoires in COVID-19. Study summary: PBMCs, B-cell-depleted T cells, or T cells provided the cDNA or gDNA that made up the material.

In the authors' methods: Amplification of reference gene primers was used by the study to estimate nucleated cell counts. Assay: immunoSEQ multiplex PCR; the TCRdb copy retains only in-frame clones and omits some. The V and J calls and the clone size are those of that table, but D and trimming were determined from the DNA. This table holds approximately 120,000 clones, more than 75% found once. In germline, CDR1 is SGHAT, CDR2 FQNNGV. V lost 2 bases to trimming and J lost 2 bases; unmatched junction nucleotides: 6. The CDR3 is 19 amino acids. V is TRBV11-2 and J is TRBJ2-1; 16 bases are shared with TRBD2. The sequence derives from a human donor in a cohort sampled during active COVID-19. The sample taken for sequencing was peripheral blood. CDR3 amino acids: CASSLSGTSGREAYNEQFF. The CDR3 nucleotides read TGTGCCAGCAGCTTATCCGGGACTAGCGGGAGGGAAGCCTACAATGAGCAGTTCTTC.